The 30 T cell receptor beta chains below were found in one sample sequenced in a study of T cells in Graves' hyperthyroidism and ophthalmopathy. What was amplified from RNA transcripts were TCR beta CDR3 regions. First-round RT-PCR targeting the TCR CDR3 was performed with the HTBI primer set. TCRdb ran MiXCR on the multiplex PCR reads and lists one entry per CDR3 protein. The sample has some 500,000 distinct CDR3 sequences, 13% to 15% seen once. Sequenced: blood. The receptors stem from a woman younger than 35 with Graves' hyperthyroidism.

The rearrangement uses TRBV7-3 and TRBJ2-3; D is undetermined. V was trimmed by 5 bases and J by 4 bases, leaving 10 bases between them. Per the germline V gene, CDR1 is SGHTA and CDR2 is FQGTGA. This CDR3 contains 13 residues. The CDR3 DNA sequence: TGTGCCAGCAGCGCATCTATGCCAGATACGCAGTATTTT. Amino acid sequence: CASSASMPDTQYF.

A few counts support this clonotype. The genes are TRBV4-1 and TRBJ2-1, with 16 bases identical to TRBD2. From germline, CDR1 is MGHRA and CDR2 YSYEKL. The CDR3 sequence is 19 residues long. The V gene end was trimmed by 3 bases and the J gene end by 3 bases; junction bases not matched to a gene: 8. CDR3 sequence: CASSHPGLAGGSYYNEQFF. The CDR3, as DNA: TGCGCCAGCAGCCACCCGGGACTAGCGGGAGGGAGCTACTACAATGAGCAGTTCTTC.

At least ten counts were recorded for this clonotype. The gene calls are TRBV5-1 and TRBJ1-2, with D perhaps TRBD1 (5 bases). Per germline, CDR1 SGHRS and CDR2 YFSETQ. This CDR3 has 15 residues. V shed 4 bases and J shed 2 bases, with 15 bases lying between them. Here the CDR3 reads CASSVQDGANYGYTF. The DNA for the CDR3 is TGCGCCAGCAGCGTGCAAGACGGGGCAAACTATGGCTACACCTTC.

In this sample, this clonotype turned up many times. The genes are TRBV12-3 or TRBV12-4 and TRBJ1-6; D might be TRBD1 (6 bases). V shed 6 bases and J shed 10 bases, with 16 bases lying between them. This CDR3 has 14 amino acids. The CDR3 is CASRDGGFRSPLHF. The CDR3 DNA reads as TGTGCCAGCAGGGACGGGGGCTTTCGGTCACCCCTCCACTTT.

This sequence joins TRBV11-3 and TRBJ2-7; D call uncertain. Per the germline V gene, CDR1 is SGHNT and CDR2 is YENEEA. This CDR3 region has 14 residues. V was shortened by 2 bases and J by 0 bases, with 8 bases between the two germline ends. CDR3 sequence reads: CASSLLQSSYEQYF. In DNA, the CDR3 is TGTGCCAGCAGCTTATTACAGAGCTCCTACGAGCAGTACTTC.

The sample holds many counts of this clonotype. V usage is TRBV10-3 and J usage is TRBJ2-2; possible D gene TRBD1, 5 bases. CDR3 size: 13 residues. Germline lookup yields CDR1 ENHRY and CDR2 SYGVKD. Trimming shortened V by 3 bases and J by 5 bases, and 7 bases separated the two germline ends. The CDR3 DNA reads TGTGCCATCAGTGACCCAGGGACCGGGGAGCTGTTTTTT. Translation: CAISDPGTGELFF.

The gene calls are TRBV7-3 and TRBJ2-7; 15 nucleotides match TRBD2. The ends lost 5 bases at V and 6 bases at J; junction bases unmatched: 2. Germline V gives CDR1 SGHTA, CDR2 FQGTGA. The CDR3 has 14 amino acids. The CDR3 nucleotides read TGTGCCAGCAGCCCGGGACTAGCGGGAGGCGAGCAGTACTTC. Encoded protein: CASSPGLAGGEQYF. The whole variable domain, remainder taken from reference TRBV7-3 and TRBJ2-7, is GAGVSQTPSNKVTEKGKYVELRCDPISGHTALYWYRQSLGQGPEFLIYFQGTGAADDSGLPNDRFFAVRPEGSVSTLKIQRTERGDSAVYLCASSPGLAGGEQYFGPGTRLTVT.

This clonotype turned up a few times. Here the CDR3 DNA reads TGTGCCAGCAGCTTAAATCCTAGCGGGACCGGGGAGCTGTTTTTT. Its translation: CASSLNPSGTGELFF. This chain connects TRBV7-3 to TRBJ2-2, with 8 bases identical to TRBD2. Germline V CDR1 and CDR2: SGHTA, FQGTGA. The ends lost 1 base at V and 5 bases at J; junction bases unmatched: 3. The CDR3 spans 15 residues.

A single count supports this clonotype. V gene TRBV11-1 combines with J gene TRBJ2-3; D gene uncertain. The germline gives CDR1 SGHAT, CDR2 FQDESV (reference sequence). The CDR3 has 12 residues. Between the trimmed V and J ends, which lost 10 bases and 2 bases, there was a span of 10 bases. CDR3 sequence (DNA): TGTGCCATCTCGAAGATCACAGATACGCAGTATTTT. Amino acid sequence: CAISKITDTQYF.

This clonotype was detected ten times or more. The CDR3 bases are TGTGCTGCCGGGGCCTCCACCGGGCAGTACTTC. It specifies CAAGASTGQYF. The genes are TRBV7-8 and TRBJ2-7; D is possibly TRBD1 or TRBD2 (5 bases each). The germline gives CDR1 SGHVS, CDR2 FQNEAQ. This CDR3 is 11 amino acids long.

The table lists this clonotype with a few counts. One end of the junction does not line up with germline, which may come from a read error. The chain uses TRBV13 and TRBJ2-7; TRBD2 agrees at 11 bases. The germline V gene has CDR1 PRHDT and CDR2 FYEKMQ (reference sequence). The CDR3 totals 15 residues. The CDR3 DNA follows: TGTGCCAGCAGCACACTAGCGGGAGCCTCCGACGAGCAGTACTTC. This gives the protein CASSTLAGASDEQYF.

The count of this clonotype is one. This could be a read error, since a much larger clone is one nucleotide away. This rearrangement joins TRBV6-2 or TRBV6-3 to TRBJ1-5; tentative D call: TRBD1 (5 bases). CDR1 is MNHEY, CDR2 SVGEGT, per germline. Between the trimmed V and J ends, which lost 5 bases and 5 bases, there was a span of 13 bases. This CDR3 has 14 residues. The CDR3 protein is CASSKDKADQPQHF. The CDR3 nucleotides read TGTGCCAGCAGTAAGGACAAGGCGGATCAGCCCCAGCATTTT.

The chain employs TRBV5-4 and TRBJ2-5, with TRBD1 matching over 9 bases. Trimming at V came to 2 bases and at J to 9 bases, leaving 11 bases not matched to a gene. The CDR3 sequence is 15 residues long. The germline CDR1 and CDR2 sequences are SGHNT and YYREEE (reference sequence). The CDR3 nucleotides read TGTGCCAGCAGCTTCACCACTGAACAGGGGGCGGCCCAGTACTTC. Amino acid sequence: CASSFTTEQGAAQYF.

As concerns this clonotype: With a much larger clone just one base away, this may be a read error. The chain employs TRBV14 and TRBJ2-7, with D perhaps TRBD1 or TRBD2 (5 bases each). The germline V gene has CDR1 SGHDN and CDR2 FVKESK. The CDR3 is 12 amino acids. The CDR3 DNA reads as TGTGCCAGCAGCCTTGGGGGTAACGAGCAGCACTTC. It translates to CASSLGGNEQHF.

In this sample, this clonotype turned up many times. The chain employs TRBV20-1 and TRBJ2-2, with a weak D call TRBD2 (5 bases). Trimming removed 0 bases at V and 1 base at J, with 12 bases between. The CDR3 has 16 amino acids. Germline V lookup: CDR1 DFQATT, CDR2 SNEGSKA (reference sequence). CDR3 coding DNA: TGCAGTGCTAGAGATCGTAAGCGGATGAACACCGGGGAGCTGTTTTTT. Its protein is CSARDRKRMNTGELFF.

The table lists this clonotype with many counts. The V call is TRBV27, the J call TRBJ2-7, with TRBD2 as a possible D gene (6 bases). V was pared by 3 bases and J by 0 bases, with 9 bases between. This CDR3 is built from 14 residues. In germline, CDR1 is MNHEY, CDR2 SMNVEV (reference sequence). In DNA, the CDR3 is TGTGCCAGCAGTTTCGGGCGGGACTCCTACGAGCAGTACTTC. This translates into CASSFGRDSYEQYF.

As for this clonotype: Just one base apart from a much larger clone, this may be a read error. The CDR3 here is CASRGLRGSTEAFF. CDR3 nucleotides: TGTGCCAGCAGGGGACTCAGGGGGTCCACTGAAGCTTTCTTT. The genes are TRBV6-1 and TRBJ1-1, with 7 positions matching TRBD1. The V gene end was trimmed by 6 bases and the J gene end by 4 bases; junction bases not matched to a gene: 8. This CDR3 has 14 amino acids. Germline lookup yields CDR1 MNHNS and CDR2 SASEGT.

This clonotype was counted many times. This chain's CDR3 is CATSGQGYEQYF. CDR3 sequence (DNA): TGCGCCACCTCGGGACAGGGCTACGAGCAGTACTTC. The chain combines TRBV10-2 with TRBJ2-7, with 9 bases aligning to TRBD1. Unmatched junction bases numbered 4, after V lost 10 bases and J lost 3 bases. CDR1 is WSHSY, CDR2 SAAADI, per germline. There are 12 residues in the CDR3.

This clonotype was detected ten times or more. The DNA of the CDR3 is TGTGCCAGCAGCCAAGTTACAGGGAATACTGAAGCTTTCTTT. Its translation is CASSQVTGNTEAFF. The J gene is TRBJ1-1, the V gene TRBV3-1, with a weak D call TRBD1 (6 bases). V gave up 1 base and J gave up 5 bases, with 11 bases separating them. Germline CDR1 and CDR2: LGHDT and YNNKEL (reference sequence). The CDR3 spans 14 residues.

The genes are TRBV27 and TRBJ1-5, with TRBD1 as a possible D gene (5 bases). CDR1 is MNHEY and CDR2 is SMNVEV in the germline V gene (reference sequence). V lost 0 bases, J lost 2 bases, and 8 bases lay in between. The CDR3 has 15 residues. This CDR3 reads CASSLSGAGNQPQHF. The CDR3 DNA reads TGTGCCAGCAGTTTATCCGGGGCGGGCAATCAGCCCCAGCATTTT.

This chain links TRBV12-3 or TRBV12-4 with TRBJ2-7; 11 bases are shared with TRBD2. The CDR3 contains 17 residues. Trimming removed 7 bases from V and 0 bases from J; junction bases left unmatched: 11. The CDR3 sequence is CASNVGLAGGNSYEQYF. CDR3 coding DNA: TGTGCCAGCAACGTAGGCCTAGCGGGAGGAAACTCCTACGAGCAGTACTTC.

This clonotype was detected ten times or more. The rearrangement joins TRBV20-1 to TRBJ2-7; tentatively, D is TRBD2 (7 bases). Germline CDR1 is DFQATT and CDR2 is SNEGSKA (reference sequence). The CDR3 runs to 14 residues. V lost 6 bases and J 5 bases, leaving 20 bases between the germline ends. For the CDR3, the DNA is TGCAGTGCCCCGGGGGCGGGAGAGATAGACGAGCAGTACTTC. It specifies CSAPGAGEIDEQYF.

This clonotype appeared many times. V is TRBV5-6 and J is TRBJ1-2, with 7 nucleotides matching TRBD1. CDR1 and CDR2 (germline): SGHDT, YYEEEE. There are 16 residues in the CDR3. V shed 4 bases, J shed 8 bases, and the junction held 17 bases outside the gene matches. The CDR3 reads CASSDDREPGGGGYTF. The CDR3 nucleotides are TGTGCCAGCAGCGACGACAGGGAGCCCGGTGGAGGAGGCTACACCTTC.

This clonotype was seen a handful of times. The chain links TRBV5-1 to TRBJ2-3; no reliable D call. CDR3 length: 13 residues. Germline V gene data show CDR1 as SGHRS and CDR2 as YFSETQ. V lost 0 bases, J lost 4 bases, and 6 bases lay in between. CDR3 amino acids: CASSLDWADTQYF. The CDR3 DNA reads TGCGCCAGCAGCTTGGATTGGGCAGATACGCAGTATTTT.

This clonotype was observed at least ten times. The rearrangement links TRBV5-6 to TRBJ2-2, with unresolved D. V shed 2 bases and J shed 1 base, with 3 bases lying between them. The CDR3 is made up of 13 amino acids. Per the germline V gene, CDR1 is SGHDT and CDR2 is YYEEEE. CDR3 protein: CASSLGNTGELFF. The CDR3 nucleotides read TGTGCCAGCAGCTTAGGGAACACCGGGGAGCTGTTTTTT.

This clonotype appeared many times. The V and J genes are TRBV7-9 and TRBJ2-7; D tentatively fits TRBD1 or TRBD2 (5 bases each). Trimming took off 1 base at V and 2 bases at J, with 6 bases between the two ends. CDR1 and CDR2 from the germline V gene are SEHNR and FQNEAQ (reference sequence). The CDR3 contains 13 residues. CDR3 nucleotide sequence: TGTGCCAGCAGCTTAGTGGGGGCCTACGAGCAGTACGTC. Translated: CASSLVGAYEQYV.

This chain uses TRBV5-1 with TRBJ2-2; D is ambiguous. Germline V lookup: CDR1 SGHRS, CDR2 YFSETQ. V was pared by 4 bases and J by 1 base, with 14 bases between. There are 16 residues in the CDR3. The CDR3 DNA follows: TGCGCCAGCAGCCAAGATCCTGGGCTGAACACCGGGGAGCTGTTTTTT. Its translation is CASSQDPGLNTGELFF.

A note on this clonotype: At one boundary the junction diverges from the germline segment, which might be a read error. This chain joins TRBV2 and TRBJ1-1; the D is unclear. This CDR3 is 14 amino acids long. The germline gives CDR1 SNHLY, CDR2 FYNNEI. Here the CDR3 reads CAGSEEQAGQEAFF. The CDR3 nucleotides read TGTGCCGGCAGTGAAGAGCAGGCAGGCCAAGAAGCTTTCTTT.

This clonotype was detected ten times or more. The chain recombines TRBV7-9 with TRBJ2-5; D ambiguous. The CDR3 extends over 12 amino acids. Germline lookup yields CDR1 SEHNR and CDR2 FQNEAQ (reference sequence). V was shortened by 5 bases and J by 5 bases, with 9 bases between the two germline ends. The CDR3 loop is CASSRARETQYF. The CDR3 DNA reads as TGTGCCAGCAGCCGGGCCAGGGAGACCCAGTACTTC. The full variable domain, in which reference TRBV7-9 and TRBJ2-5 provide the parts outside the CDR3, is DTGVSQNPRHKITKRGQNVTFRCDPISEHNRLYWYRQTLGQGPEFLTYFQNEAQLEKSRLLSDRFSAERPKGSFSTLEIQRTEQGDSAMYLCASSRARETQYFGPGTRLLVL.

This clonotype has more than one count but fewer than ten. The J gene is TRBJ1-1, the V gene TRBV20-1, with 7 positions matching TRBD1. The CDR3 covers 16 residues. The germline CDR1 and CDR2 sequences are DFQATT and SNEGSKA (reference sequence). V trimming: 0 bases; J trimming: 0 bases; junction bases outside the gene matches: 7. The CDR3 reads CSARDRDSYMNTEAFF. CDR3 in DNA: TGCAGTGCTAGAGACCGGGACAGCTACATGAACACTGAAGCTTTCTTT.